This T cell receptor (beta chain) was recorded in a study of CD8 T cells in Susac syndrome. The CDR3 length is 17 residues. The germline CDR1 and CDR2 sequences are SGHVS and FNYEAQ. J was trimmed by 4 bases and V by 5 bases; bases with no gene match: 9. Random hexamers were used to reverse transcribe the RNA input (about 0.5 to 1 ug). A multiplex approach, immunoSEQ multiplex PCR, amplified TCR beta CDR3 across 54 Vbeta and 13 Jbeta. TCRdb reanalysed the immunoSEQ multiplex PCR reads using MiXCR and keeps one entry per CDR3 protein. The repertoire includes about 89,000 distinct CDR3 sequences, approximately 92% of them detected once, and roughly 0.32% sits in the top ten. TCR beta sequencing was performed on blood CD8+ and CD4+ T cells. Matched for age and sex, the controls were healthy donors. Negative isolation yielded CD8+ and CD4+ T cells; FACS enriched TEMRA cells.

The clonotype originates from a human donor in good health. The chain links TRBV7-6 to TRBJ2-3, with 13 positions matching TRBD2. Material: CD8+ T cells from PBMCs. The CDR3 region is CASSPWTSGGEADTQYF. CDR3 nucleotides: TGTGCCAGCAGCCCCTGGACTAGCGGGGGAGAGGCAGATACGCAGTATTTT.